This T cell receptor (beta chain) was identified in a study of cytomegalovirus exposure and HLA in healthy donors. Study details: The roughly 130 validation repertoires used the same platform as the roughly 670 first-cohort repertoires, a later analysis reported.

Findings and limits, study-wide: Researchers catalogued 150 or so TCR beta chains as cytomegalovirus-associated. Subsequent analysis found a tendency for first-cohort TCR clusters to co-occur within the 95 to 150 validation repertoires. The CMV antigen specificity of a few CMV-associated chains was confirmed through in vitro analysis.

The table came from immunoSEQ multiplex PCR; TCRdb's copy has only in-frame clones and leaves some out. Of over 100,000 clones listed, 89% are singletons. Trimming shortened V by 5 bases and J by 5 bases, and 19 bases separated the two germline ends. Germline V gene data show CDR1 as SGHRS and CDR2 as YFSETQ. The CDR3 spans 15 residues. As concerns this clone: What it binds is not known.

This TCR was recovered from a woman between 18 and 29 years old in good health and CMV-seronegative. The chain is built from TRBV5-1 and TRBJ2-5, with D possibly being TRBD1 (6 bases). The sample taken for sequencing was PBMCs. CDR3 residues: CASRTGTRGWETQYF. The CDR3 DNA reads TGCGCCAGCAGGACCGGGACACGGGGTTGGGAGACCCAGTACTTC.